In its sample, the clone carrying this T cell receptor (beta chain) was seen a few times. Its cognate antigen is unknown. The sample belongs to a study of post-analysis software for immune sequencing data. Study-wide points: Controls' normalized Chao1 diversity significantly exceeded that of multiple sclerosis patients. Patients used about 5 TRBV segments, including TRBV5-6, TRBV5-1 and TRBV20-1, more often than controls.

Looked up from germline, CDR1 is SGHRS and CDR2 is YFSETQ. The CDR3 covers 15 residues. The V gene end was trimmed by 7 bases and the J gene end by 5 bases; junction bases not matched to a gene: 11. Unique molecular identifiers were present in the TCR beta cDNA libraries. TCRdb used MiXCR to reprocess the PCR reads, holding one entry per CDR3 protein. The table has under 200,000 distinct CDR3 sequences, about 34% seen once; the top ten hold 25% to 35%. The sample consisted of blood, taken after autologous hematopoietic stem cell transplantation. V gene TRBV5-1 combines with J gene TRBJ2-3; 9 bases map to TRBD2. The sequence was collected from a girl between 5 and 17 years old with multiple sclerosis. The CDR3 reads CASGMAGGLRDTQYF. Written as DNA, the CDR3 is TGCGCCAGCGGGATGGCGGGGGGGCTAAGAGATACGCAGTATTTT.